These 21 T cell receptor beta chains were sequenced from one sample in a study of CD8+CD57+ T cells in acquired aplastic anemia. According to the study, genomic DNA was the template for TCR beta VDJ and CDR3 profiling. One entry per CDR3 protein, called by TCRdb with MiXCR from the reads. The sample lists about 220,000 distinct CDR3 sequences; 34% were seen once. Sequencing input: sorted CD4+, CD8+, or CD8+CD57+ T cells (not recorded which) from PBMCs. All receptors come from a human donor in good health, serving as a control.

This clonotype has more than one count but fewer than ten. The chain links TRBV18 to TRBJ2-7; D gene unclear. The CDR3 is made up of 13 amino acids. CDR1 is KGHSH and CDR2 is LQKENI in the germline V gene. The germline V and J ends were trimmed by 4 bases and 0 bases, with 7 bases remaining between them. Here the CDR3 reads CASSRVPSYEQYF. Here the CDR3 DNA reads TGTGCCAGCTCACGCGTCCCCTCCTACGAGCAGTACTTC.

V and J are TRBV10-3 and TRBJ1-2; TRBD1 agrees at 9 bases. CDR3 size: 16 residues. The germline V gene has CDR1 ENHRY and CDR2 SYGVKD. The trim removed 4 bases at V and 8 bases at J, leaving 14 bases unmatched. CDR3 sequence (DNA): TGTGCCATCAGTGCGTCCGCGACAGGGGGAGGGGGCGGCTACACCTTC. It codes for CAISASATGGGGGYTF.

The V and J genes are TRBV9 and TRBJ1-5; D is undetermined. The CDR3 is 16 residues long. CDR1 is SGDLS, CDR2 YYNGEE, per germline. Trimming shortened V by 0 bases and J by 2 bases, and 12 bases separated the two germline ends. The CDR3 coding sequence is TGTGCCAGCAGCGTAGTGGGATTACTCCGCAATCAGCCCCAGCATTTT. Protein sequence: CASSVVGLLRNQPQHF.

This clonotype was picked up many times. The rearrangement joins TRBV7-3 to TRBJ2-7; D is perhaps TRBD2 (6 bases). The CDR3 consists of 15 residues. V lost 1 base and J lost 0, with 10 bases in between. Germline-derived CDR1 and CDR2 are SGHTA and FQGTGA. The chain's CDR3 is CASSLNPGDSYEQYF. The DNA of the CDR3 is TGTGCCAGCAGCTTAAACCCGGGAGACTCCTACGAGCAGTACTTC.

This clonotype was picked up many times. V and J are TRBV7-8 and TRBJ1-1; 8 bases fit TRBD1. Germline loops: CDR1 SGHVS, CDR2 FQNEAQ. The CDR3 length is 13 residues. The J segment lost 6 bases and the V segment lost 6 bases, leaving 6 bases of the junction unmatched. The CDR3 DNA follows: TGTGCCAGCAGACAGGGGGGAGCTTCTGAAGCTTTCTTT. This gives the protein CASRQGGASEAFF.

Details on this clonotype: This sequence may be a read error, since a much larger clone differs from it by one base. The conserved phenylalanine or tryptophan normally closing the CDR3 is absent here, so this likely arose from a read error. This chain links TRBV20-1 with TRBJ1-1; D is undetermined. The CDR3 length is 16 residues. V gave up 2 bases and J gave up 1 base, with 17 bases separating them. Germline CDR1 reads DFQATT; CDR2 reads SNEGSKA (reference sequence). CDR3 nucleotides: TGCAGTGCTAGATACCTTAGCGTATTACCGAACACTGAAGCTTTCCTT. As protein: CSARYLSVLPNTEAFL.

Many counts were recorded for this clonotype. The rearrangement joins TRBV5-1 to TRBJ2-7; the D gene is possibly TRBD1 (5 bases). This CDR3 region has 15 residues. Trimming pared 4 bases from V and 5 bases from J, leaving 19 bases between. Germline loops: CDR1 SGHRS, CDR2 YFSETQ. The CDR3 DNA is TGCGCCAGCAGCCGCCAGGGCTCCAAGGAAAACGAGCAGTACTTC. Its protein product is CASSRQGSKENEQYF.

This clonotype has at least ten counts. The chain is built from TRBV25-1 and TRBJ1-3; the D is unclear. Germline CDR1 reads MGHDK; CDR2 reads SYGVNS. V was cut by 3 bases and J by 0 bases, with 9 bases left in between. The CDR3 is 15 amino acids. The CDR3 DNA sequence: TGTGCCAGCAGTGACACCAGAAACTCTGGAAACACCATATATTTT. It codes for CASSDTRNSGNTIYF.

This clonotype was observed at least ten times. The chain recombines TRBV9 with TRBJ1-2; a weak D match, TRBD1 (6 bases). CDR1 SGDLS and CDR2 YYNGEE come from the germline V gene. Trimming left V 2 bases short and J 8 bases short, with 16 bases between. The CDR3 consists of 14 residues. The DNA for the CDR3 is TGTGCCAGCAGCGTCGACAGGACTTCTGGGGGCTACACCTTC. The encoded protein is CASSVDRTSGGYTF. The variable domain in full, completed from reference TRBV9 and TRBJ1-2, reads DSGVTQTPKHLITATGQRVTLRCSPRSGDLSVYWYQQSLDQGLQFLIQYYNGEERAKGNILERFSAQQFPDLHSELNLSSLELGDSALYFCASSVDRTSGGYTFGSGTRLTVV.

The rearrangement joins TRBV2 to TRBJ2-4, with D possibly TRBD2 on 5 matching bases. CDR3 length equals 16 residues. Germline assignment: CDR1 SNHLY and CDR2 FYNNEI. The V end was cut by 2 bases, the J end by 0 bases, with 11 bases between. The CDR3 loop reads CASSERRASAKNIQYF. The CDR3 nucleotides are TGTGCCAGCAGTGAAAGGCGGGCATCAGCCAAAAACATTCAGTACTTC.

There are many counts of this clonotype. The V call is TRBV14, the J call TRBJ2-3; 9 bases are shared with TRBD2. From germline, CDR1 is SGHDN and CDR2 FVKESK. The CDR3 length is 18 residues. V lost 4 bases, J lost 2 bases, and 13 bases stayed unmatched. DNA for the CDR3: TGTGCCAGCAGCCTTACCCTTCTAGCGGGACCGAACACAGATACGCAGTATTTT. Residues: CASSLTLLAGPNTDTQYF.

This clonotype is a singleton in its sample. This chain links TRBV25-1 with TRBJ2-7, with 8 bases aligning to TRBD1. The V segment lost 8 bases and the J segment 3 bases; nucleotides outside the gene matches: 9. There are 14 residues in the CDR3. Per germline, CDR1 MGHDK and CDR2 SYGVNS. The CDR3 loop reads CASAGQGGYYEQYF. The CDR3 bases are TGTGCCAGCGCCGGACAGGGTGGCTACTACGAGCAGTACTTC.

This clonotype appeared many times. The chain recombines TRBV19 with TRBJ1-2, with 8 bases aligning to TRBD1. V shed 5 bases, J shed 4 bases, and the junction held 12 bases outside the gene matches. The CDR3 covers 16 residues. CDR1 and CDR2 from the germline V gene are LNHDA and SQIVND (reference sequence). Here the CDR3 reads CASSLSGTGGIYGYTF. Written as DNA, the CDR3 is TGTGCCAGTAGTCTTTCGGGCACAGGGGGAATCTATGGCTACACCTTC.

The V call is TRBV5-6, the J call TRBJ2-2; 11 positions agree with TRBD2. CDR1 and CDR2 from the germline V gene are SGHDT and YYEEEE. J was trimmed by 3 bases and V by 5 bases; bases with no gene match: 6. The CDR3 is made up of 16 amino acids. CDR3 DNA: TGTGCCAGCAGTTTTATAGCGGGAGGGGACACCGGGGAGCTGTTTTTT. Amino acids: CASSFIAGGDTGELFF.

As for this clonotype: With a much larger clone just one base away, this may be a read error. The gene calls are TRBV6-1 and TRBJ2-7; no definite D call. The CDR3 length is 14 residues. Trimming removed 6 bases at V and 5 bases at J, with 17 bases between. In germline, CDR1 is MNHNS, CDR2 SASEGT. In nucleotides, the CDR3 is TGTGCCAGCAGCCCGCCCGACTGGCTCCACGAGCAGTACTTC. It codes for CASSPPDWLHEQYF.

This clonotype was observed a single time. The chain recombines TRBV12-3 or TRBV12-4 with TRBJ1-2, with a tentative D call TRBD1 (5 bases). V shed 5 bases and J shed 7 bases, with 11 bases lying between them. The CDR3 contains 12 residues. CDR3 loop: CASSGGLSGYTF. Here the CDR3 DNA reads TGTGCCAGCAGTGGGGGACTATCTGGCTACACCTTC.

This clonotype occurred many times. The V and J genes are TRBV2 and TRBJ1-3; TRBD1 matches at 10 bases. The CDR3 covers 15 residues. J was trimmed by 7 bases and V by 5 bases; bases with no gene match: 8. Per the germline V gene, CDR1 is SNHLY and CDR2 is FYNNEI. The CDR3 here is CASSRQGASLNTIYF. The CDR3 DNA follows: TGTGCCAGCAGTAGACAGGGGGCTAGTTTGAACACCATATATTTT.

This clonotype was seen many times. The rearrangement uses TRBV29-1 and TRBJ2-6; D remains unclear. V lost 7 bases and J 0 bases, leaving 10 bases between the germline ends. The CDR3 has 14 residues. The germline gives CDR1 SQVTM, CDR2 ANQGSEA. CDR3 sequence reads: CSARLGSGANVLTF. The DNA for the CDR3 is TGCAGCGCTCGACTGGGCTCTGGGGCCAACGTCCTGACTTTC.

This clonotype came up many times. V usage is TRBV5-1 and J usage is TRBJ2-7, with TRBD1 as a possible D gene (6 bases). CDR1 is SGHRS, CDR2 YFSETQ, per germline. CDR3 length equals 14 residues. V was trimmed by 3 bases and J by 6 bases, leaving 16 bases between them. CDR3 DNA: TGCGCCAGCAGCTCGCAGGGGAGTTTCTCCGAGCAGTACTTC. Its translation: CASSSQGSFSEQYF.

The chain has TRBV4-3 and TRBJ2-7, with TRBD1 matching 9 bases. Germline V gene lookup returns CDR1 LGHNA and CDR2 YSLEER. V trimming: 4 bases; J trimming: 2 bases; junction bases outside the gene matches: 9. There are 16 residues in the CDR3. The CDR3 loop reads CASSREQGARTYEQYF. CDR3 in DNA: TGCGCCAGCAGCCGAGAACAGGGGGCGCGGACCTACGAGCAGTACTTC.

This clonotype was observed a few times. The genes are TRBV18 and TRBJ1-2, with 7 positions matching TRBD1. CDR1 KGHSH and CDR2 LQKENI come from the germline V gene. V shed 8 bases and J 8 bases; nucleotides not matched to a gene: 11. CDR3 size: 13 residues. CDR3: CASTNDRVRGYTF. CDR3 nucleotides: TGTGCCAGCACGAACGACAGGGTACGCGGCTACACCTTC.